This T cell receptor (beta chain) was sequenced for a study of blood T cells in healthy people across ages. Looking at the study overall: For every two T cells, template switching captured about one barcoded beta molecule.

The CDR3 length is 19 residues. V trimming: 0 bases; J trimming: 3 bases; junction bases outside the gene matches: 11. From germline, CDR1 is SGHVS and CDR2 FQNEAQ. Together with a sample-barcoded 5' primer, a J-beta primer mix was included in a second PCR lasting roughly 6 to 12 cycles. TCRdb passed the 5' RACE reads through MiXCR, listing each CDR3 protein once. Here the sample spans around 1,800,000 distinct CDR3 sequences, about two fifths being singletons. Isolation yielded PBMCs, at least 7 million per sample, in every case. The sequenced sample consisted of blood. This chain links TRBV7-8 with TRBJ2-3; TRBD2 matches at 11 bases. The clonotype was recovered from a human donor in good health. CDR3 protein: CASSLARVSSGGPTDTQYF. As DNA, the CDR3 is TGTGCCAGCAGCTTAGCTAGAGTGTCTAGCGGGGGGCCAACAGATACGCAGTATTTT. Based on the CDR3 plus reference TRBV7-8 and TRBJ2-3, the full variable domain is GAGVSQSPRYKVAKRGQDVALRCDPISGHVSLFWYQQALGQGPEFLTYFQNEAQLDKSGLPSDRFFAERPEGSVSTLKIQRTQQEDSAVYLCASSLARVSSGGPTDTQYFGPGTRLTVL.